These 31 T cell receptor beta chains were all obtained from the same sample, sequenced in a study of identical twins. TCRdb passed the 5' RACE reads through MiXCR, listing each CDR3 protein once. The sample has 1.5 million to 2 million distinct CDR3 sequences; more than 30% are singletons. Source material: cord blood. The origin of the receptors is a newborn girl in good health.

There are a few counts of this clonotype. J is TRBJ1-5 and V is TRBV10-3; 8 nucleotides match TRBD1. This CDR3 has 13 amino acids. Germline loops: CDR1 ENHRY, CDR2 SYGVKD. J lost 7 bases, V lost 2 bases, and 1 base had no gene match. The CDR3 coding sequence is TGTGCCATCAGTGAGAGGGACAGGCAGCCCCAGCATTTT. Translated, it gives CAISERDRQPQHF.

This clonotype was recorded at least ten times. The chain recombines TRBV3-1 with TRBJ1-5, with 7 bases identical to TRBD1. The junction had 3 bases not matched to a gene; V was cut back by 5 bases and J by 2 bases. The germline gives CDR1 LGHDT, CDR2 YNNKEL (reference sequence). This CDR3 has 14 residues. The chain's CDR3 is CASSGGTGNQPQHF. CDR3 coding DNA: TGTGCCAGCAGCGGTGGGACAGGCAATCAGCCCCAGCATTTT.

The chain links TRBV6-1 to TRBJ2-3; 10 bases are shared with TRBD2. V lost 6 bases and J lost 6; bases outside the gene matches: 9. The CDR3 is 15 amino acids. Germline CDR1 reads MNHNS; CDR2 reads SASEGT. CDR3 coding DNA: TGTGCCAGCAGGAAGCGGGAGGGCCTATGGGATACGCAGTATTTT. Encoded protein: CASRKREGLWDTQYF.

CDR3: CSATPRLAGDRLNEQYF. The CDR3 region has the DNA TGCAGTGCTACCCCAAGACTAGCGGGGGATCGCCTTAACGAGCAGTACTTC. The rearrangement joins TRBV20-1 to TRBJ2-7, with 12 bases that match TRBD2. Germline V CDR1 and CDR2: DFQATT, SNEGSKA (reference sequence). The CDR3 runs to 17 residues. The V and J ends lost 4 bases and 5 bases, in that order; junction bases with no gene match: 15.

This clonotype was detected only a few times. This rearrangement joins TRBV5-1 to TRBJ1-1; possible D gene TRBD1, 5 bases. The CDR3 totals 15 residues. V lost 3 bases, J lost 4 bases, and 16 bases lay in between. In germline, CDR1 is SGHRS, CDR2 YFSETQ. The CDR3 protein is CASSSGTPGGTEAFF. The CDR3 DNA follows: TGCGCCAGCAGCTCAGGGACTCCTGGGGGCACTGAAGCTTTCTTT.

The rearrangement uses TRBV29-1 and TRBJ2-2; 9 nucleotides line up with TRBD2. This CDR3 has 14 residues. In germline, CDR1 is SQVTM, CDR2 ANQGSEA. V trimming: 8 bases; J trimming: 7 bases; junction bases outside the gene matches: 11. CDR3 sequence reads: CSTTGTSTGGELFF. For the CDR3, the DNA is TGCAGCACCACCGGGACTAGCACTGGCGGGGAGCTGTTTTTT.

This clonotype was counted a few times. The V call is TRBV7-2, the J call TRBJ2-3, with TRBD1 identical over 8 bases. Germline V gives CDR1 SGHTA, CDR2 FQGNSA. The CDR3 loop spans 13 amino acids. J gave up 10 bases and V 2 bases, and 5 bases lay outside the gene matches. The CDR3 loop is CASSLQGQDPQYF. Here the CDR3 DNA reads TGTGCCAGCAGCTTACAGGGACAGGATCCGCAGTATTTT.

A note on this clonotype: Here the CDR3 omits its conserved ending phenylalanine or tryptophan, so a read error is the likely source. V is TRBV20-1 and J is TRBJ2-7; tentatively, D is TRBD2 (6 bases). V was shortened by 7 bases and J by 3 bases, with 13 bases between the two germline ends. This CDR3 has 12 amino acids. CDR1 and CDR2 from the germline V gene are DFQATT and SNEGSKA (reference sequence). CDR3 in amino acids: CSVKRRGYEQYL. CDR3 nucleotides: TGCAGTGTAAAAAGGCGGGGCTACGAGCAGTACTTA.

About this clonotype itself: A much bigger clone sits one base away, suggesting this may be a read error. This chain links TRBV6-5 with TRBJ2-4; D is undetermined. Trimming removed 0 bases at V and 0 bases at J, with 12 bases between. Per germline, CDR1 MNHEY and CDR2 SVGAGI. This CDR3 comprises 17 residues. Here the CDR3 reads CASSYSSRTAAKNIQYF. The CDR3 DNA follows: TGTGCCAGCAGTTACTCGTCCAGGACCGCAGCCAAAAACATTCAGTACTTC.

This chain uses TRBV29-1 with TRBJ1-1; D is ambiguous. CDR3 size: 13 residues. V shed 1 base and J shed 9 bases, with 15 bases lying between them. The germline CDR1 and CDR2 sequences are SQVTM and ANQGSEA. CDR3 nucleotides: TGCAGCGTTGAAGCCAGGTTCGGCTCTCAAGCTTTCTTT. The encoded protein is CSVEARFGSQAFF.

This clonotype was seen more than once but under ten times. V and J are TRBV10-3 and TRBJ2-3; 13 nucleotides line up with TRBD2. Per germline, CDR1 ENHRY and CDR2 SYGVKD. The V segment lost 8 bases and the J segment 6 bases; nucleotides outside the gene matches: 8. This CDR3 spans 15 amino acids. The CDR3 DNA reads as TGTGCCATCGCCGGACTAGCGGGAGTGGGGGATACGCAGTATTTT. Translating gives CAIAGLAGVGDTQYF.

This clonotype showed up just a few times. The chain joins TRBV29-1 to TRBJ1-2; the D gene is possibly TRBD1 (6 bases). CDR3 length: 13 amino acids. Per the germline V gene, CDR1 is SQVTM and CDR2 is ANQGSEA. V was shortened by 3 bases and J by 0 bases, with 8 bases between the two germline ends. CDR3 loop: CSVEGGTNYGYTF. CDR3 in DNA: TGCAGCGTTGAGGGGGGCACTAACTATGGCTACACCTTC.

The J gene is TRBJ2-7, the V gene TRBV28, with 11 bases fitting TRBD1. Germline values: CDR1 MDHEN, CDR2 SYDVKM. V was clipped by 4 bases and J by 3 bases; unmatched bases: 5. The CDR3 is 15 residues long. The CDR3 reads CASSYLGQGGYEQYF. The CDR3 DNA follows: TGTGCCAGCAGTTATCTGGGACAGGGGGGCTACGAGCAGTACTTC.

V and J are TRBV18 and TRBJ2-5; D perhaps matches TRBD2 (6 bases). Trimming removed 0 bases from V and 5 bases from J, with 13 bases in between. CDR3 length: 15 amino acids. Germline values: CDR1 KGHSH, CDR2 LQKENI. This chain's CDR3 is CASSPPGGFDETQYF. The CDR3 DNA is TGTGCCAGCTCACCACCGGGGGGATTTGACGAGACCCAGTACTTC.

V and J are TRBV24-1 and TRBJ1-2, with 8 bases identical to TRBD1. Germline CDR1 and CDR2: KGHDR and SFDVKD. The CDR3 is made up of 14 amino acids. The J segment lost 4 bases and the V segment lost 4 bases, leaving 4 bases of the junction unmatched. The CDR3 reads CATSDDRGGYGYTF. CDR3 coding DNA: TGTGCCACCAGTGACGACAGGGGAGGCTATGGCTACACCTTC.

The table lists this clonotype with a few counts. The gene calls are TRBV3-1 and TRBJ2-7; 11 nucleotides line up with TRBD2. V trimming: 0 bases; J trimming: 1 base; junction bases outside the gene matches: 5. Germline V lookup: CDR1 LGHDT, CDR2 YNNKEL (reference sequence). The CDR3 extends over 17 amino acids. The CDR3 spells CASSQDGLAGGSYEQYF. CDR3 bases: TGTGCCAGCAGCCAAGACGGGCTAGCGGGAGGATCCTACGAGCAGTACTTC.

This clonotype occurred a few times. This sequence joins TRBV20-1 and TRBJ2-1; 8 bases fit TRBD2. The CDR3 totals 14 residues. V lost 4 bases to trimming and J lost 3 bases; unmatched junction nucleotides: 5. In germline, CDR1 is DFQATT, CDR2 SNEGSKA (reference sequence). CDR3 protein: CSATSGTSYNEQFF. Written as DNA, the CDR3 is TGCAGTGCTACTTCCGGGACTAGCTACAATGAGCAGTTCTTC.

The V gene is TRBV29-1, the J gene TRBJ1-1, with D possibly matching TRBD1 (5 bases). The germline V and J ends were trimmed by 3 bases and 1 base, with 12 bases remaining between them. There are 14 residues in the CDR3. Per germline, CDR1 SQVTM and CDR2 ANQGSEA. The CDR3 DNA follows: TGCAGCGTTGAGAAGGGACTCAGGAACACTGAAGCTTTCTTT. Amino acid sequence: CSVEKGLRNTEAFF.

This clonotype turned up a few times. V gene TRBV7-2 combines with J gene TRBJ2-2; 11 positions match TRBD2. The junction had 8 bases not matched to a gene; V was cut back by 3 bases and J by 8 bases. The CDR3 is made up of 16 amino acids. Germline CDR1 is SGHTA and CDR2 is FQGNSA. CDR3 bases: TGTGCCAGCAGCTTGACTAGCGGGGTGGTGAAGGGGGAGCTGTTTTTT. Its protein is CASSLTSGVVKGELFF. The full variable domain, in which reference TRBV7-2 and TRBJ2-2 provide the parts outside the CDR3, is GAGVSQSPSNKVTEKGKDVELRCDPISGHTALYWYRQSLGQGLEFLIYFQGNSAPDKSGLPSDRFSAERTGGSVSTLTIQRTQQEDSAVYLCASSLTSGVVKGELFFGEGSRLTVL.

This clonotype was recorded once. A far larger clone is one nucleotide away, so this likely arose from a read error. The CDR3 does not close with the conserved phenylalanine or tryptophan, likely indicating a read error. The chain couples TRBV5-1 to TRBJ1-2; D ambiguous. The V end lost 1 base, the J end lost 2 bases, and 6 bases lay between the germline ends. The CDR3 has 13 amino acids. Germline CDR1 and CDR2: SGHRS and YFSETQ. This CDR3 is CASSLTENYGYTS. Written as DNA, the CDR3 is TGCGCCAGCAGCTTGACAGAGAACTATGGCTACACCTCC.

As regards this clonotype: Mismatch with germline at one junction end may stem from a read error. The J gene is TRBJ2-3, the V gene TRBV4-2; 12 bases match TRBD2. The length of the CDR3 is 17 residues. The germline V gene has CDR1 LGHNA and CDR2 YNFKEQ. The CDR3 loop reads CVSSQEGLAGRTDTQYF. The CDR3 region has the DNA TGTGTCAGCAGCCAGGAGGGACTAGCGGGCCGCACAGATACGCAGTATTTT.

V and J are TRBV11-2 and TRBJ2-3, with D uncertain. The J call may be incorrect, as the DNA end agrees better with TRBJ1-5. Germline-derived CDR1 and CDR2 are SGHAT and FQNNGV. The CDR3 is 15 residues long. The CDR3 DNA reads as TGTGCCAGCAGCTTAAGCGGGAGGGCGGCAGATACGCAGCATTTT. Translation gives CASSLSGRAADTQHF.

A single count supports this clonotype. The chain recombines TRBV21-1 with TRBJ2-7; no check of the table's D call, TRBD2, against the DNA was made. TRBV21-1 is shown as a pseudogene. This CDR3 spans 17 amino acids. The CDR3 region is CASSSSGRWQIYNEQYF. DNA for the CDR3: TGTGCCAGCAGCAGTAGCGGGAGGTGGCAAATTTACAATGAGCAGTACTTC.

There are many counts of this clonotype. The chain links TRBV3-1 to TRBJ2-7; D call uncertain. Germline CDR1 reads LGHDT; CDR2 reads YNNKEL (reference sequence). V gave up 8 bases and J gave up 2 bases, with 10 bases separating them. The CDR3 has 12 residues. DNA for the CDR3: TGTGCCAGCTCACCAGCGCCCTACGAGCAGTACTTC. Translated: CASSPAPYEQYF.

On this clonotype: Mismatch with germline at one junction end may stem from a read error. The chain is built from TRBV24-1 and TRBJ1-2; D is unclear. Germline CDR1 and CDR2: KGHDR and SFDVKD. The CDR3 extends over 11 amino acids. CDR3 nucleotide sequence: TGTGCCACCCCAGTCCCCTATTGCTACACCTTC. Protein sequence: CATPVPYCYTF.

About this clonotype: A single base separates this from a much larger clone, so it may be a read error. The chain combines TRBV7-9 with TRBJ2-5; TRBD2 might be the D (6 bases). The length of the CDR3 is 15 residues. Germline CDR1 and CDR2: SEHNR and FQNEAQ (reference sequence). In nucleotides, the CDR3 is TGTGCCGGCAGCTTAGCAGAGACTAGATACGAGACCCAGTACTTC. Encoded protein: CAGSLAETRYETQYF.

As concerns this clonotype: One end of the junction fails to match germline, which may point to a read error. The chain combines TRBV5-1 with TRBJ1-1; 9 bases match TRBD1. In germline, CDR1 is SGHRS, CDR2 YFSETQ. The CDR3 contains 17 residues. The DNA of the CDR3 is TGCGCCAACAGCGATGGGGGTACAGGGGGCTCGAACACTGAAGCTTTCTTT. Its translation: CANSDGGTGGSNTEAFF.

The rearrangement uses TRBV6-2 or TRBV6-3 and TRBJ2-7; possibly TRBD2 for D (5 bases). Per the germline V gene, CDR1 is MNHEY and CDR2 is SVGEGT. V lost 2 bases to trimming and J lost 3 bases, with 17 bases between them. The CDR3 runs 16 residues. CDR3 in amino acids: CASSYALRVSVYEQYF. CDR3 in DNA: TGTGCCAGCAGTTACGCCCTCCGGGTTAGCGTCTACGAGCAGTACTTC.

CDR3 in amino acids: CASSQDLSGVYNEQFF. CDR3 bases: TGTGCCAGCAGCCAAGATCTTAGCGGGGTCTACAATGAGCAGTTCTTC. This sequence joins TRBV3-1 and TRBJ2-1; 8 bases agree with TRBD2. With 0 bases clipped from V and 3 bases from J, the junction kept 4 bases outside the gene matches. The germline V gene encodes CDR1 LGHDT and CDR2 YNNKEL (reference sequence). CDR3 length: 16 amino acids.

The gene calls are TRBV5-1 and TRBJ2-3; D remains ambiguous. Germline V gene data show CDR1 as SGHRS and CDR2 as YFSETQ. The CDR3 covers 16 residues. V lost 1 base to trimming and J lost 6 bases, with 18 bases between them. The CDR3, as DNA: TGCGCCAGCAGCTTGCCAGTGGTAGACCCGAGGGATACGCAGTATTTT. This encodes CASSLPVVDPRDTQYF.

This clonotype was observed a single time. J is TRBJ1-2 and V is TRBV12-3 or TRBV12-4; perhaps TRBD1 as D (5 bases). This CDR3 contains 14 residues. The ends were cut back, 6 bases at V and 0 bases at J, with 11 bases in the middle. In nucleotides, the CDR3 is TGTGCCAGCAGGAGGACAACTGCTAACTATGGCTACACCTTC. Residues: CASRRTTANYGYTF.